One sample yielded the 23 T cell receptor beta chains listed below, sequenced in a study of cytomegalovirus exposure and HLA in healthy donors. PCR primers comprised 60 Vbeta and 13 Jbeta primers. Produced via immunoSEQ multiplex PCR; TCRdb's table is partial and in-frame only. Of some 60,000 clones listed, roughly 80% are singletons. The specimen sequenced was PBMCs. These TCRs come from a man between 40 and 49 years old in good health and CMV-seronegative.

The chain recombines TRBV2 with TRBJ2-7, with D perhaps TRBD1 (6 bases). The CDR3 totals 15 residues. V lost 4 bases, J lost 2 bases, and 15 bases lay in between. CDR1 and CDR2 (germline): SNHLY, FYNNEI. The CDR3 spells CASSGYRVPTYEQYF. The DNA of the CDR3 is TGTGCCAGCAGTGGGTACAGGGTACCTACCTACGAGCAGTACTTC.

The chain couples TRBV29-1 to TRBJ1-2, with a tentative D call TRBD1 (6 bases). V gave up 3 bases and J gave up 4 bases, with 15 bases separating them. CDR1 and CDR2 from the germline V gene are SQVTM and ANQGSEA. This CDR3 contains 14 residues. The CDR3 DNA follows: TGCAGCGTTGAGCTGGGGGGGGCGAGCTATGGCTACACCTTC. Encoded protein: CSVELGGASYGYTF.

The CDR3 is CASSTQNRNSPLHF. The CDR3 DNA is TGTGCCAGCAGCACCCAAAACAGGAATTCACCCCTCCACTTT. The chain uses TRBV9 and TRBJ1-6; possible D gene TRBD1, 5 bases. V was shortened by 4 bases and J by 7 bases, with 12 bases between the two germline ends. Germline V gene lookup returns CDR1 SGDLS and CDR2 YYNGEE. The CDR3 length is 14 residues.

This chain joins TRBV28 and TRBJ2-3; D might be TRBD2 (5 bases). V gave up 1 base and J gave up 2 bases, with 7 bases separating them. Germline CDR1 is MDHEN and CDR2 is SYDVKM. This CDR3 contains 14 residues. CDR3 in amino acids: CASSLSDFTDTQYF. CDR3 DNA: TGTGCCAGCAGTTTATCGGACTTCACAGATACGCAGTATTTT. The full variable domain, in which reference TRBV28 and TRBJ2-3 provide the parts outside the CDR3, is DVKVTQSSRYLVKRTGEKVFLECVQDMDHENMFWYRQDPGLGLRLIYFSYDVKMKEKGDIPEGYSVSREKKERFSLILESASTNQTSMYLCASSLSDFTDTQYFGPGTRLTVL.

This clone was counted between two and nine times. J is TRBJ2-7 and V is TRBV5-1; TRBD1 matches 9 bases. This CDR3 spans 15 amino acids. J lost 4 bases, V lost 2 bases, and 7 bases had no gene match. Looked up from germline, CDR1 is SGHRS and CDR2 is YFSETQ. CDR3 loop: CASSFGTGFTYEQYF. In DNA, the CDR3 is TGCGCCAGCAGCTTTGGGACAGGGTTTACGTACGAGCAGTACTTC.

V gene TRBV5-1 combines with J gene TRBJ2-2; 7 positions agree with TRBD1. The CDR3 has 15 residues. Looked up from germline, CDR1 is SGHRS and CDR2 is YFSETQ. V shed 4 bases, J shed 6 bases, and the junction held 9 bases outside the gene matches. Written as DNA, the CDR3 is TGCGCCAGCAGCCGAGACAGGGCGGGTCCCGGGGAGCTGTTTTTT. Encoded protein: CASSRDRAGPGELFF.

The chain couples TRBV5-1 to TRBJ2-7; TRBD1 matches 8 bases. V dropped 4 bases and J dropped 2; count of bases not matched to a gene: 8. The CDR3 runs 15 residues. Germline V lookup: CDR1 SGHRS, CDR2 YFSETQ. The CDR3 DNA follows: TGCGCCAGCAGCCCCGGACAGGGACTTGCCTACGAGCAGTACTTC. Translation gives CASSPGQGLAYEQYF. Variable domain in full (rest from reference TRBV5-1 and TRBJ2-7): KAGVTQTPRYLIKTRGQQVTLSCSPISGHRSVSWYQQTPGQGLQFLFEYFSETQRNKGNFPGRFSGRQFSNSRSEMNVSTLELGDSALYLCASSPGQGLAYEQYFGPGTRLTVT.

The V and J genes are TRBV6-5 and TRBJ1-1; D remains unclear. V lost 2 bases and J lost 8, with 9 bases in between. Per the germline V gene, CDR1 is MNHEY and CDR2 is SVGAGI. The CDR3 runs 12 residues. CDR3 nucleotides: TGTGCCAGCAGTTACCAACGGGGAGAAGCTTTCTTT. Translating it yields CASSYQRGEAFF.

This clone has only one observation. This rearrangement joins TRBV15 to TRBJ1-3; D gene ambiguous. Looked up from germline, CDR1 is LNHNV and CDR2 is YYDKDF (reference sequence). The CDR3 runs to 16 residues. V lost 5 bases and J lost 0, with 14 bases in between. For the CDR3, the DNA is TGTGCCACCAGCGGTACTACCCAGAGCTCTGGAAACACCATATATTTT. It translates to CATSGTTQSSGNTIYF.

V usage is TRBV7-5 and J usage is TRBJ2-7; the table's D call of TRBD1 was not tested on the DNA. TRBV7-5 is reported as a pseudogene. This CDR3 comprises 17 residues. CDR3 bases: TGTGCCAGAAGCATTGACAGGGAGCAGGGGTCAGGCTACGAGCAGTACTTC. It specifies CARSIDREQGSGYEQYF.

This clone was recorded once. The J gene is TRBJ2-7, the V gene TRBV6-1, with D possibly TRBD2 on 5 matching bases. This CDR3 spans 14 amino acids. Germline V CDR1 and CDR2: MNHNS, SASEGT. CDR3 in DNA: TGTGCCAGCAGTGATAGGAGGTACTCCTACGGGCAGTACGTC. Protein: CASSDRRYSYGQYV.

The rearrangement links TRBV13 to TRBJ2-7; D remains ambiguous. Trimming removed 0 bases at V and 3 bases at J, with 6 bases between. The V gene's germline CDR1 is PRHDT and CDR2 FYEKMQ (reference sequence). CDR3 size: 13 residues. For the CDR3, the DNA is TGTGCCAGCAGCTTAGGGATGGGCTACGAGCAGTACGTC. Translation: CASSLGMGYEQYV.

J is TRBJ1-4 and V is TRBV7-2; a weak D match, TRBD1 (5 bases). The CDR3 is 16 residues long. CDR1 SGHTA and CDR2 FQGNSA come from the germline V gene. V gave up 2 bases and J gave up 4 bases, with 14 bases separating them. CDR3 loop: CASSLSSARDNEKLFF. In DNA, the CDR3 is TGTGCCAGCAGCTTATCTTCAGCCAGGGATAATGAAAAACTGTTTTTT.

The rearrangement joins TRBV5-1 to TRBJ1-4; 7 positions agree with TRBD1. Germline V gene lookup returns CDR1 SGHRS and CDR2 YFSETQ. V lost 4 bases to trimming and J lost 7 bases; unmatched junction nucleotides: 7. There are 14 residues in the CDR3. CDR3 region: CASSQDRAGEKLFF. CDR3 sequence (DNA): TGCGCCAGCAGCCAAGACAGGGCGGGTGAAAAACTGTTTTTT.

The chain is built from TRBV6-5 and TRBJ2-5, with TRBD1 identical over 7 bases. This CDR3 contains 16 residues. Germline loops: CDR1 MNHEY, CDR2 SVGAGI. V lost 2 bases, J lost 2 bases, and 8 bases stayed unmatched. Here the CDR3 reads CASSYGRGRGQETQYF. The DNA for the CDR3 is TGTGCCAGCAGTTACGGCAGGGGGAGAGGGCAAGAGACCCAGTACTTC.

In regard to this clone: In the same sample, other DNA sequences code for this CDR3. The rearrangement joins TRBV7-9 to TRBJ2-2; maybe TRBD2 (6 bases). V shed 2 bases and J shed 3 bases, with 7 bases lying between them. Germline-derived CDR1 and CDR2 are SEHNR and FQNEAQ (reference sequence). CDR3 length: 14 amino acids. The CDR3 reads CASSLRGYTGELFF. CDR3 in DNA: TGTGCCAGCAGCTTACGGGGGTACACCGGGGAGCTGTTTTTT.

Written as DNA, the CDR3 is TGTGCCAGCAGCCAAGAGTCGTTCGTTTTTAGGGAGGATACGCAGTATTTT. This encodes CASSQESFVFREDTQYF. This sequence joins TRBV14 and TRBJ2-3, with D perhaps matching TRBD2 (5 bases). Between the trimmed V and J ends, which lost 0 bases and 6 bases, there was a span of 19 bases. This CDR3 spans 17 amino acids. CDR1 is SGHDN and CDR2 is FVKESK in the germline V gene.

This chain uses TRBV11-2 with TRBJ1-6; D ambiguous. The CDR3 extends over 12 amino acids. The ends were cut back, 3 bases at V and 12 bases at J, with 9 bases in the middle. CDR1 and CDR2 from the germline V gene are SGHAT and FQNNGV. CDR3 DNA: TGTGCCAGCAGCTTGTCGACTGAACCCCTCCACTTT. It yields the protein CASSLSTEPLHF. Combining the CDR3 with reference TRBV11-2 and TRBJ1-6 gives the whole variable domain EAGVAQSPRYKIIEKRQSVAFWCNPISGHATLYWYQQILGQGPKLLIQFQNNGVVDDSQLPKDRFSAERLKGVDSTLKIQPAKLEDSAVYLCASSLSTEPLHFGNGTRLTVT.

This chain connects TRBV7-8 to TRBJ2-2, with TRBD2 matching 8 bases. Germline lookup yields CDR1 SGHVS and CDR2 FQNEAQ. Trimming removed 5 bases from V and 0 bases from J; junction bases left unmatched: 14. This CDR3 is built from 19 residues. The CDR3 here is CASSPIRLASGTNTGELFF. The CDR3 DNA follows: TGTGCCAGCAGCCCCATCAGACTAGCGAGTGGCACGAACACCGGGGAGCTGTTTTTT.

The genes are TRBV11-2 and TRBJ2-5; TRBD2 aligns across 8 bases. The V gene end was trimmed by 2 bases and the J gene end by 5 bases; junction bases not matched to a gene: 10. The CDR3 runs to 16 residues. CDR1 and CDR2 (germline): SGHAT, FQNNGV. In DNA, the CDR3 is TGTGCCAGCAGCTTAAGCGCTGCGGGGGGATGGGAGACCCAGTACTTC. Its translation: CASSLSAAGGWETQYF.

V and J are TRBV30 and TRBJ1-2, with 8 bases matching TRBD1. The CDR3 contains 14 residues. Trimming took 2 bases from V and 6 from J; bases not matched to a gene: 8. Germline CDR1 reads GTSNPN; CDR2 reads SVGIG (reference sequence). CDR3 in DNA: TGTGCCTGGAGTCGTCTCCTGACAGGGGATGGCTACACCTTC. Protein: CAWSRLLTGDGYTF.

The rearrangement links TRBV10-3 to TRBJ2-2; D gene ambiguous. The CDR3 is made up of 13 amino acids. The V and J ends lost 4 bases and 3 bases respectively, with 6 bases between them. Germline V gene sequence: CDR1 ENHRY, CDR2 SYGVKD. The CDR3 DNA reads as TGTGCCATCAGTGTTTCAGACACCGGGGAGCTGTTTTTT. Translation: CAISVSDTGELFF.

This chain connects TRBV7-8 to TRBJ2-6; 7 positions agree with TRBD1. CDR1 is SGHVS, CDR2 FQNEAQ, per germline. This CDR3 comprises 16 residues. After removal of 2 bases from V and 3 bases from J, the junction contained 4 bases not matched to a gene. The CDR3 reads CASSLMTGNGANVLTF. The CDR3 DNA is TGTGCCAGCAGCTTAATGACAGGGAATGGGGCCAACGTCCTGACTTTC.